This T cell receptor (beta chain) was identified during a study of cytotoxic CD8 clonotypes in ibrutinib-treated CLL. Profiling relied on immunoSEQ multiplex PCR, and the TCRdb table lists in-frame clones only, not all of them. The data contain hundreds of thousands of clones, approximately 67% of them singletons. The CDR3 has 16 amino acids. The sequencing here drew on PBMCs, taken after 36 months of ibrutinib treatment. This chain uses TRBV21-1 with TRBJ1-4. TRBV21-1 is recorded as a pseudogene. The TCR sequence derives from a human donor with chronic lymphocytic leukemia. Here the CDR3 DNA reads TGTGCCAGCAGCAAAGCCTGCGTGCGGTCCTATGAAAAACTGTTTTTT. This encodes CASSKACVRSYEKLFF.